This T cell receptor beta chain emerged from a study of T cell responses to AZD1222 COVID-19 vaccine (dated by TCRdb to about 2021). In the study overall: Because spike-specific TCR depth and breadth did not differ between the two schedules, AZD1222 recipients who got a second dose at roughly 4 weeks were pooled with those who got a second dose at roughly 12 weeks. Trial participants were enrolled into age subgroups of 18-55, 56-69 and 70-plus years, which contained around 150, 29 and 61 TCR-sequenced participants, respectively. TCR sequencing was performed for roughly 240 trial participants, of whom roughly 200 were given two doses of AZD1222 and some 26 were given two doses of MenACWY control vaccine.

Notes on this clone: Its antigen specificity is not known. One base away there is no much larger clone; base qualities are not given.

Overall study results and their limits: In the small 56-69-year group, the increase in depth fell short of significance, most likely because of low power. Most participants were white British and females outnumbered males, and the authors suggested that clonal diversity may have been underestimated. After two AZD1222 doses, spike-specific TCR breadth and depth were significantly higher than at day 0 and than in MenACWY recipients. Because no samples from the day 14 peak response were available, repertoires could be characterized only after the peak T cell response. Conclusions about previously exposed vaccinees are limited, since just a handful of AZD1222 recipients were seropositive for SARS-CoV-2 at baseline. The vaccine-associated CD4 TCRs covered the entire spike protein, and the dominant responses fell in regions 160-218 and 743-854. Epitopes outside the regions mutated in the B.1.351 and B.1.1.7 variants were reportedly recognized by nearly half of the unique spike-specific TCRs.

The V end loses 8 bases and the J end loses 3 bases, and a stretch of 14 bases separates them. As encoded in the germline V gene, CDR1 is MDHEN while CDR2 is SYDVKM. Counted from cysteine to phenylalanine, this CDR3 has 14 amino acids. Just the 42-base CDR3 DNA is kept, in frame starting at base 1. The intended sense of this specimen's time point label: baseline before first vaccination. Vaccinee samples came from UK trials COV001 and COV002, including a single-blind randomized controlled phase 2/3 trial of AZD1222 (ChAdOx1 nCoV-19) in healthy adults. Trial participant PBMC samples were collected at day 0 and day 28 after the second dose for TCRbeta chain sequencing. The CDR3 regions of human TCRbeta chains were analyzed by immunosequencing. Concerning the study's data processing: Repertoire TCRs were checked for matches against a reference library of SARS-CoV-2-specific TCRs that had been generated using the MIRA antigen-specificity platform. Breadth meant the fraction of unique TCRs that were SARS-CoV-2-associated, whereas depth meant the fraction of total T cells that were SARS-CoV-2-associated. Using the MIRA data, every spike-specific TCR was mapped to the spike region that the TCR reacted to and assigned to either a CD4 or a CD8 class. Log10-transformed breadth and depth values were compared by one-way ANOVA with Sidak's multiple comparisons tests. TCRdb obtained this table from immuneACCESS and retained in-frame rearrangements with V and J assigned. These tables miss some clones; where compared with another copy, unresolved V genes account for less than half of the shortfall, and the remainder is unexplained. D and trimming come from the DNA, and the V and J calls and clone size come from that table. In this sample the table shows about 110,000 clones, about 81% of which occur a single time. 4% to 5% of the sample goes to the ten largest clones.

The chain joins TRBV28 to TRBJ1-5; perhaps TRBD1 is the D gene, with 6 bases matching. This TCR was sampled from an adult in good health. This sample comprised peripheral blood, obtained on day 0 of AZD1222 vaccination. This receptor carries the CDR3 CASGGRGSNQPQHF. The DNA sequence is as follows: TGTGCCAGCGGGGGGCGGGGATCCAATCAGCCCCAGCATTTT.